The T cell receptor (beta chain) under discussion was sequenced for a study of cytomegalovirus exposure and HLA in healthy donors. The PCR employed 60 Vbeta primers together with 13 Jbeta primers. TCRdb's table, derived via immunoSEQ multiplex PCR, lists solely in-frame clones and lacks some. The sample shows 130,000 or so clones, around 72% of them seen only once. The V and J ends lost 8 bases and 3 bases, in that order; junction bases with no gene match: 9. Looked up from germline, CDR1 is MNHEY and CDR2 is SMNVEV (reference sequence). The CDR3 covers 14 residues. The specimen sequenced was PBMCs. The V gene is TRBV27, the J gene TRBJ2-7, with 8 bases fitting TRBD2. The receptor's source is a man aged 45 to 65 in good health and CMV-seropositive. This chain's CDR3 is CASRLTGGNYEQYF. The DNA for the CDR3 is TGTGCCAGCCGGTTAACGGGGGGGAACTACGAGCAGTACTTC.